This TCR beta chain was observed in a study of lymphopenia after photon versus proton radiotherapy. On this clone: The antigen is undetermined.

Overall study results and limits: Under photons, naive T cells and diversity fell while effector/memory populations rose.

Sequencing was performed with immunoSEQ multiplex PCR; in TCRdb, only in-frame clones are kept and a portion is missing. The table records tens of thousands of clones, approximately 83% of them present only once. Per the germline V gene, CDR1 is MNHNS and CDR2 is SASEGT. The CDR3 contains 14 residues. Trimming pared 5 bases from V and 2 bases from J, leaving 13 bases between. The specimen comprised peripheral blood, sampled from a patient treated with photon-based radiotherapy. This clonotype originated in a man between 35 and 55 years old with gastric cancer. The chain links TRBV6-1 to TRBJ2-7; D remains ambiguous. The CDR3 loop reads CASSSPVLPYEQYF. CDR3 bases: TGTGCCAGCAGTTCTCCCGTCCTCCCCTACGAGCAGTACTTC.